This is a list of T cell receptor beta chains from one sample in a study of cytotoxic CD8 clonotypes in ibrutinib-treated CLL. Profiling relied on immunoSEQ multiplex PCR, and the TCRdb table lists in-frame clones only, not all of them. The table records some 20,000 clones, roughly 80% of them present only once. The sequenced sample was PBMCs, obtained before ibrutinib treatment. These receptors were collected from a human donor with chronic lymphocytic leukemia. Both conserved end residues are part of each CDR3. Each record gives: J gene, V gene, CDR3 length, D gene, clone size, CDR3 protein, CDR3 DNA. The D gene is left open where the match is weak. For some rows the clone size is stated as once, few or many, or as a class when expanded; others skip it.

>TRBJ1-1|TRBV10-1|15|-|-
CASSDATASNTEAFF
TGCGCCAGCAGTGACGCGACGGCCTCGAACACTGAAGCTTTCTTT
>TRBJ2-1|TRBV20-1|11|-|-
CSAAGYNEQFF
TGCAGTGCGGCGGGTTACAATGAGCAGTTCTTC
>TRBJ1-5|TRBV7-9|12|-|few
CASSFNNQPQHF
TGTGCCAGCAGCTTCAACAATCAGCCCCAGCATTTT
>TRBJ2-1|TRBV28|14|TRBD2|-
CASSFRGRLNEQFF
TGTGCCAGCAGTTTTCGCGGGAGGCTCAATGAGCAGTTCTTC
>TRBJ2-7|TRBV28|15|TRBD1|-
CASSSRDRASYEQYF
TGTGCCAGCAGTTCCCGGGACAGGGCTTCCTACGAGCAGTACTTC
>TRBJ2-3|TRBV5-1|18|TRBD1|-
CASSLTWQGVQSTDTQYF
TGCGCCAGCAGCTTGACATGGCAGGGGGTCCAAAGCACAGATACGCAGTATTTT
>TRBJ1-2|TRBV5-8|13|TRBD1|-
CASSWTGNYGYTF
TGTGCCAGCAGCTGGACAGGGAACTATGGCTACACCTTC
>TRBJ1-2|TRBV28|11|-|-
CASSSGFGYTF
TGTGCCAGCAGCTCAGGTTTTGGCTACACCTTC
>TRBJ2-3|TRBV7-9|14|-|-
CASSPPSGTDTQYF
TGTGCCAGCAGCCCTCCTTCGGGCACAGATACGCAGTATTTT
>TRBJ1-4|TRBV5-1|16|TRBD1|few
CASSLQPQGAGEKLFF
TGCGCCAGCAGCTTGCAGCCGCAGGGGGCTGGTGAAAAACTGTTTTTT
>TRBJ1-6|TRBV19|14|-|-
CASSNVHYNSPLHF
TGTGCCAGTAGTAACGTCCACTATAATTCACCCCTCCACTTT
>TRBJ1-3|TRBV6-1|15|TRBD1|-
CATWLTGGAGNTIYF
TGTGCCACCTGGCTTACAGGGGGCGCAGGAAACACCATATATTTT
>TRBJ1-4|TRBV10-3|14|-|-
CATQGATTNEKLFF
TGTGCCACGCAAGGGGCCACAACTAATGAAAAACTGTTTTTT
>TRBJ1-2|TRBV2|12|-|once
CASSPQGIGYTF
TGTGCCAGCAGTCCTCAGGGGATAGGCTACACCTTC
>TRBJ1-2|TRBV6-5|13|-|once
CASSYLPDYGYTF
TGTGCCAGCAGTTACTTGCCGGACTATGGCTACACCTTC
>TRBJ2-1|TRBV9|15|-|-
CASTLVEGTYNEQFF
TGTGCCAGCACCCTTGTGGAGGGAACCTACAATGAGCAGTTCTTC
>TRBJ2-7|TRBV30|14|TRBD2|-
CASRLAGVWHEQYF
TGTGCCAGTCGACTAGCGGGAGTCTGGCACGAGCAGTACTTC
>TRBJ2-7|TRBV6-5|13|TRBD1|once
CATQQGQTYEQYF
TGTGCCACTCAACAGGGACAGACCTACGAGCAGTACTTC
>TRBJ2-1|TRBV11-1|13|TRBD2|-
CASSLGGSGMGFF
TGTGCCAGCAGCTTAGGAGGTAGCGGGATGGGGTTCTTC
>TRBJ1-2|TRBV5-8|15|TRBD1|few
CASSSGQGPIGGYTF
TGTGCCAGCAGCTCGGGACAGGGGCCTATCGGAGGCTACACCTTC
>TRBJ2-1|TRBV6-5|15|-|-
CASSYSTGRMDEQFF
TGTGCCAGCAGTTACTCGACGGGGAGGATGGATGAGCAGTTCTTC
>TRBJ2-3|TRBV7-2|17|TRBD2|-
CASSLARGAGGTDTQYF
TGTGCCAGCAGCTTAGCTCGGGGAGCGGGAGGAACAGATACGCAGTATTTT
>TRBJ1-2|TRBV7-3|11|-|few
CATKGGRSYTF
TGTGCCACCAAGGGGGGTAGGAGCTACACCTTC
>TRBJ2-1|TRBV19|14|TRBD1|-
CASSKGQGYNEQFF
TGTGCCAGTAGTAAGGGACAGGGTTACAATGAGCAGTTCTTC
>TRBJ2-1|TRBV19|14|TRBD1|once
CASRAGQGAYEQFF
TGTGCCAGTAGGGCGGGACAGGGGGCTTATGAGCAGTTCTTC
>TRBJ1-5|TRBV19|15|-|few
CASSIMGPSNQPQHF
TGTGCCAGTAGTATTATGGGGCCGAGCAATCAGCCCCAGCATTTT
>TRBJ2-3|TRBV27|16|TRBD2|-
CASRLAGLAGTDTQYF
TGTGCCAGCAGACTAGCGGGGCTAGCTGGCACAGATACGCAGTATTTT
>TRBJ2-6|TRBV7-3|17|-|-
CASSPLGQGSGANVLTF
TGTGCCAGCAGCCCGCTAGGGCAGGGCTCTGGGGCCAACGTCCTGACTTTC
>TRBJ2-1|TRBV6-6|15|TRBD2|once
CASGKERGADNEQFF
TGTGCCAGCGGCAAGGAGCGGGGGGCCGACAATGAGCAGTTCTTC
>TRBJ1-1|TRBV11-2|13|-|-
CASSLDVNTEAFF
TGTGCCAGCAGCTTAGACGTGAACACTGAAGCTTTCTTT
>TRBJ1-2|TRBV27|16|-|once
CASSLSFGSDSYGYTF
TGTGCCAGCAGTTTATCCTTTGGGAGCGACAGCTATGGCTACACCTTC
>TRBJ1-5|TRBV6-5|13|TRBD1|few
CASSAIRGEPQHF
TGTGCCAGCAGTGCCATCAGGGGGGAGCCCCAGCATTTT
>TRBJ1-1|TRBV5-5|13|-|-
CASRPQGYTEAFF
TGTGCCAGCAGACCTCAGGGTTACACTGAAGCTTTCTTT
>TRBJ2-3|TRBV4-3|17|TRBD2|-
CASSQPGLAGATDTQYF
TGCGCCAGCAGCCAGCCCGGGCTAGCGGGAGCCACAGATACGCAGTATTTT
>TRBJ1-2|TRBV4-2|17|-|once
CASSQDYPGGAAYGYTF
TGTGCCAGCAGCCAAGATTACCCCGGGGGGGCGGCCTATGGCTACACCTTC
>TRBJ1-2|TRBV6-6|15|-|-
CASSYPRGDHYGYTF
TGTGCCAGCAGTTACCCCAGGGGTGATCACTATGGCTACACCTTC
>TRBJ2-7|TRBV5-8|13|TRBD2|-
CASSLRGSYEQYF
TGTGCCAGCAGCCTGCGGGGGTCCTACGAGCAGTACTTC
>TRBJ2-7|TRBV5-6|15|-|-
CASSQGRYRAYEQYF
TGTGCCAGCAGCCAAGGACGATATAGGGCCTACGAGCAGTACTTC
>TRBJ1-2|TRBV12-2|14|-|-
CASRLLPPNYGYTF
TGTGCAAGTCGCTTACTACCTCCCAACTATGGCTACACCTTC
>TRBJ1-1|TRBV19|14|-|-
CASSDGRLKAEAFF
TGTGCCAGCTCGGACGGTCGTTTGAAGGCTGAAGCTTTCTTT
>TRBJ2-7|TRBV9|16|-|-
CASSSKNAGATYEQYF
TGTGCCAGCAGCTCCAAAAACGCGGGGGCCACCTACGAGCAGTACTTC
>TRBJ2-7|TRBV6-5|15|-|-
CASKLGGGPTYEQYF
TGTGCCAGCAAATTGGGAGGGGGACCGACATACGAGCAGTACTTC